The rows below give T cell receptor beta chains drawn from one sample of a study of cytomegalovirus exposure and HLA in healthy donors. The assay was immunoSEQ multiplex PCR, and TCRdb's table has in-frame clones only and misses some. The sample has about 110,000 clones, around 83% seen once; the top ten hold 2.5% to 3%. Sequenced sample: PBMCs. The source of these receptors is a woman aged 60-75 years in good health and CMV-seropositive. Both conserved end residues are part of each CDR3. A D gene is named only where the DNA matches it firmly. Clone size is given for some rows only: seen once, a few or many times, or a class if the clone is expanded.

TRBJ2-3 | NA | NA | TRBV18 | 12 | CASSSSTDTQYF | TGTGCCAGCTCGAGTAGCACAGATACGCAGTATTTT
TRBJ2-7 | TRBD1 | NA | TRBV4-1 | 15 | CASSPNARDSSEQYF | TGCGCCAGCAGCCCGAACGCCCGGGACAGTAGTGAGCAGTACTTC
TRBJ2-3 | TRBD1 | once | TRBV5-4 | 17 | CASSFSRDRGYTDTQYF | TGTGCCAGCAGCTTTTCTCGGGACAGGGGATACACAGATACGCAGTATTTT
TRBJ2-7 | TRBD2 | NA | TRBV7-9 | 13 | CASSLGRGNEQYF | TGTGCCAGCAGCTTGGGGAGGGGCAACGAGCAGTACTTC
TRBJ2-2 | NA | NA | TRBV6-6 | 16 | CASIRSRTANTGELFF | TGTGCCAGCATCAGAAGTCGGACAGCGAACACCGGGGAGCTGTTTTTT
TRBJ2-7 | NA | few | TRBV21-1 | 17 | CASAGTSDLGTSYEQYF | TGTGCCAGCGCCGGGACATCTGACCTAGGTACCTCCTACGAGCAGTACTTC
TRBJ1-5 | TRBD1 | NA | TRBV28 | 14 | CASRGQGPNQPQHF | TGTGCCAGCAGGGGACAGGGTCCCAATCAGCCCCAGCATTTT
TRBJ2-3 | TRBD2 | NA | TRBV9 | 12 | CASSGRGLAGTF | TGTGCCAGCAGCGGGAGGGGGCTAGCGGGAACATTT
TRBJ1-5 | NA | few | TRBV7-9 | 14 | CASSMGVMEQPQHF | TGTGCCAGCAGCATGGGAGTGATGGAACAGCCCCAGCATTTT
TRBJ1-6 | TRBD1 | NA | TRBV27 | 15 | CASTEQGPRGSPLHF | TGTGCCAGCACCGAACAGGGGCCCCGAGGTTCACCCCTCCACTTT
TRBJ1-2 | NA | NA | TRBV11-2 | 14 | CASSERAGSDGYTF | TGTGCCAGCAGCGAAAGGGCGGGCTCCGATGGCTACACCTTC
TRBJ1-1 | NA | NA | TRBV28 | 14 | CASSLSQLNTEAFF | TGTGCCAGCAGTTTATCACAGTTGAACACTGAAGCTTTCTTT
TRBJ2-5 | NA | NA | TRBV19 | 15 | CASSIGGTRQETQYF | TGTGCCAGTAGTATCGGCGGCACTAGGCAGGAGACCCAGTACTTC
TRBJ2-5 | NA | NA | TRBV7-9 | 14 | CASSFRGNQETQYF | TGTGCCAGCAGCTTCAGGGGCAACCAAGAGACCCAGTACTTC
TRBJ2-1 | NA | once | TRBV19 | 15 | CASSIHGAGMTEQFF | TGTGCCAGTAGTATTCATGGCGCGGGAATGACTGAGCAGTTCTTC
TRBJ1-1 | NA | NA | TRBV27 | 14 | CASRGYTKNTEAFF | TGTGCCAGCAGAGGTTACACTAAGAACACTGAAGCTTTCTTT
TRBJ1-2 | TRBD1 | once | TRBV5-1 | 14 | CASSPGQGAGGYTF | TGCGCCAGCAGCCCGGGACAGGGGGCCGGTGGCTACACCTTC
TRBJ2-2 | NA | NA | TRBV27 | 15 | CASSPRQDSVGELFF | TGTGCCAGCAGTCCCCGCCAGGATTCTGTCGGGGAGCTGTTTTTT
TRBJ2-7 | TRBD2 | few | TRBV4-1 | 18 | CASSQDWGSGTRRDEQYF | TGCGCCAGCAGCCAAGATTGGGGTAGCGGGACACGTAGGGACGAGCAGTACTTC
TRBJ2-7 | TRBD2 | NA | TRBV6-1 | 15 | CASSERLAGGYEQYF | TGTGCCAGCAGTGAGAGACTAGCGGGAGGCTACGAGCAGTACTTC
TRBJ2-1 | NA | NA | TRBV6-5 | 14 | CASSSDRGANEQFF | TGTGCCAGCAGTTCCGACCGGGGGGCCAATGAGCAGTTCTTC
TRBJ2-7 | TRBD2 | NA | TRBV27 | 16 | CASSNQAGASSYEQYF | TGTGCCAGCAGTAACCAAGCGGGAGCGAGCTCCTACGAGCAGTACTTC
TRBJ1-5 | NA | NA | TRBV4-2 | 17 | CASSQDPGRGANQPQHF | TGTGCCAGCAGCCAGGATCCGGGGAGGGGTGCGAATCAGCCCCAGCATTTT
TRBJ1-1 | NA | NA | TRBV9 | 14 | CASRKLQGDTEAFF | TGTGCCAGCAGAAAACTACAGGGAGACACTGAAGCTTTCTTT
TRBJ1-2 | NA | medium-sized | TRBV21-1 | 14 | CASSKSSPTEGYTF | TGTGCCAGCAGCAAAAGTTCCCCAACTGAAGGCTACACCTTC
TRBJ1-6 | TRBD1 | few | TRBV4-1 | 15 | CASSRQDRGSSPLHF | TGCGCCAGCAGCCGCCAGGACAGGGGGTCCTCACCCCTCCACTTT
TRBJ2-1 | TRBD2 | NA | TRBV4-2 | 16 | CASSQDPIAGSPEQFF | TGTGCCAGCAGCCAAGATCCAATAGCGGGGTCTCCAGAGCAGTTCTTC
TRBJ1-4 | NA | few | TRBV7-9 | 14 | CASTLTWGDEKLFF | TGTGCCAGCACCCTGACATGGGGCGATGAAAAACTGTTTTTT
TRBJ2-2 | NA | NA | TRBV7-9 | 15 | CASSLAPTQTGELFF | TGTGCCAGCAGCTTAGCCCCGACACAAACCGGGGAGCTGTTTTTT
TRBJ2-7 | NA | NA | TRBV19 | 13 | CASSIAGDYEQYF | TGTGCCAGTAGTATAGCGGGAGATTACGAGCAGTACTTC
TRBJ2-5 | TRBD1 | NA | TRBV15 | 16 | CATSRADRGAWETQYF | TGTGCCACCAGCAGGGCCGACAGGGGGGCATGGGAGACCCAGTACTTC
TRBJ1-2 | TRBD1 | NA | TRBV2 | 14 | CASSASRGESGYTF | TGTGCCAGCAGTGCATCCAGGGGGGAGAGTGGCTACACCTTC
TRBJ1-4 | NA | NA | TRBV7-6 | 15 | CASSYSGLLNEKLFF | TGTGCCAGCAGCTACTCGGGACTCCTTAATGAAAAACTGTTTTTT
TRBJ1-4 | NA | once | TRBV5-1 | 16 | CASSLGGTSKREKLFF | TGCGCCAGCAGCTTGGGTGGGACAAGCAAACGGGAAAAACTGTTTTTT
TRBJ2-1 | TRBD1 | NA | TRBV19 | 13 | CASNKGADNEQFF | TGTGCCAGTAATAAGGGGGCAGACAATGAGCAGTTCTTC
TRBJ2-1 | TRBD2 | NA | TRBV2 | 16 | CASSGALAGRYNEQFF | TGTGCCAGCAGTGGCGCCCTAGCGGGACGTTACAATGAGCAGTTCTTC
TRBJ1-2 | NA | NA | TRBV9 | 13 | CASSVSRGVGYTF | TGTGCCAGCAGCGTAAGCAGGGGTGTAGGCTACACCTTC
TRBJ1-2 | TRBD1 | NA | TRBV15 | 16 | CATRSGGEYRLRGYTF | TGTGCCACCAGGTCAGGGGGCGAGTACCGGCTTAGGGGCTACACCTTC
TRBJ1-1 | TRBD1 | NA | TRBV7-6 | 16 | CASSYSQGAKNTEAFF | TGTGCCAGCAGCTACTCTCAGGGGGCAAAGAACACTGAAGCTTTCTTT
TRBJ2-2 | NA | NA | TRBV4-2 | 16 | CASSQALPANTGELFF | TGTGCCAGCAGCCAAGCACTACCCGCGAACACCGGGGAGCTGTTTTTT
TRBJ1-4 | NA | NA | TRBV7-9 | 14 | CASSPTATNEKLFF | TGTGCCAGCAGCCCCACTGCAACTAATGAAAAACTGTTTTTT
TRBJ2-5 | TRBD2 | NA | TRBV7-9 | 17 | CASSLSSGRGGQETQYF | TGTGCCAGCAGCTTATCTAGCGGGAGAGGGGGGCAAGAGACCCAGTACTTC
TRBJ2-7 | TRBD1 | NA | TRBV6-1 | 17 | CASSEAYPGDRTYEQYF | TGTGCCAGCAGTGAAGCCTACCCCGGGGACAGAACCTACGAGCAGTACTTC
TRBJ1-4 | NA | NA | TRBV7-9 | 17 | CASSPRVGSATNEKLFF | TGTGCCAGCAGCCCGCGGGTTGGCAGCGCAACTAATGAAAAACTGTTTTTT
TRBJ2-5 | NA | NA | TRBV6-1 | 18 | CASSDNPLLVAKQETQYF | TGTGCCAGCAGTGATAACCCCCTTCTAGTAGCAAAACAAGAGACCCAGTACTTC
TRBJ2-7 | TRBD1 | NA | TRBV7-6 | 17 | CASSLVGTGQDPYEQYF | TGTGCCAGCAGCTTAGTTGGGACAGGACAAGACCCCTACGAGCAGTACTTC
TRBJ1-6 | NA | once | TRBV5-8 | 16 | CASTSKEGRFGSPLHF | TGTGCCAGCACCTCTAAGGAAGGGAGGTTCGGTTCACCCCTCCACTTT
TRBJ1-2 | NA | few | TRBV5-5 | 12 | CASSWDTYGYTF | TGTGCCAGCAGCTGGGACACCTATGGCTACACCTTC
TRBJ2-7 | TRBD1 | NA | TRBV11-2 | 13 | CASSFSGGYEQYF | TGTGCCAGCAGCTTTTCAGGGGGCTACGAGCAGTACTTC
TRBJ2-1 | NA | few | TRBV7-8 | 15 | CASSWGLDSYNEQFF | TGTGCCAGCAGCTGGGGACTGGATTCCTACAATGAGCAGTTCTTC